One sample yielded the 2 T cell receptor beta chains listed below, sequenced in a study of blood T cell repertoires in COVID-19. Data came from immunoSEQ multiplex PCR; TCRdb stores just in-frame clones and leaves some out. The sample lists approximately 83,000 clones, just under 85% occurring once. Sequenced: peripheral blood. The receptors were sampled from a middle-aged man with acute or convalescent COVID-19.

The V and J genes are TRBV10-3 and TRBJ1-1, with a possible D match to TRBD1 (5 bases). Germline V gene data show CDR1 as ENHRY and CDR2 as SYGVKD. The CDR3 loop spans 14 amino acids. The V end lost 8 bases, the J end lost 0 bases, and 13 bases lay between the germline ends. CDR3 nucleotides: TGTGCCATCTCCGGCCAGGGTTTGAACACTGAAGCTTTCTTT. Its protein is CAISGQGLNTEAFF.

The chain links TRBV2 to TRBJ2-5, with 9 bases aligning to TRBD1. CDR3 length: 15 residues. The V and J ends lost 10 bases and 1 base, in that order; junction bases with no gene match: 10. Germline V lookup: CDR1 SNHLY, CDR2 FYNNEI. CDR3 in amino acids: CAIPGQGILQETQYF. CDR3 coding DNA: TGTGCCATTCCGGGACAGGGAATTCTCCAAGAGACCCAGTACTTC.